This entry is about one TCR beta chain. V was trimmed by 0 bases and J by 4 bases, leaving 12 bases between them. CDR3 length: 15 residues. Germline assignment: CDR1 SNHLY and CDR2 FYNNEI. This sample was taken from a study of blood T cell repertoires in COVID-19. Libraries were prepared by immunoSEQ multiplex PCR; TCRdb keeps only in-frame clonotypes and omits some of them. The sample yields 150,000 to 200,000 clones, roughly 76% seen once. Sequencing was carried out using peripheral blood. This chain joins TRBV2 and TRBJ1-2, with D perhaps TRBD1 (6 bases). This TCR was recovered from a woman of 80 years or more with COVID-19, enrolled during active disease. CDR3 sequence: CASSEAGAGAYGYTF. The DNA for the CDR3 is TGTGCCAGCAGTGAAGCGGGGGCAGGGGCCTATGGCTACACCTTC.